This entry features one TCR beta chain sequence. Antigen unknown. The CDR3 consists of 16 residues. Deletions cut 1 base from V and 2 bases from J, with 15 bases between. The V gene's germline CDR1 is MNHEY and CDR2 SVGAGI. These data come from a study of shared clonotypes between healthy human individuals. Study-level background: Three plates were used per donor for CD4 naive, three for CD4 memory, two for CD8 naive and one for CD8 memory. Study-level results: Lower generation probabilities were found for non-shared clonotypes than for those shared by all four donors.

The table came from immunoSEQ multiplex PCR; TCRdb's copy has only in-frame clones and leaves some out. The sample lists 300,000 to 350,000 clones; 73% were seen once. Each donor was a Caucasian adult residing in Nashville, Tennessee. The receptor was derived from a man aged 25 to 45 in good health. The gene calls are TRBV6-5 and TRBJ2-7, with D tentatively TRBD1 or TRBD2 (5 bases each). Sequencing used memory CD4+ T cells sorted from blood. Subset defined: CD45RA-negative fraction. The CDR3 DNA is TGTGCCAGCAGTTACTTACCCGGGGCAGGCACCTACGAGCAGTACTTC. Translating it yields CASSYLPGAGTYEQYF.